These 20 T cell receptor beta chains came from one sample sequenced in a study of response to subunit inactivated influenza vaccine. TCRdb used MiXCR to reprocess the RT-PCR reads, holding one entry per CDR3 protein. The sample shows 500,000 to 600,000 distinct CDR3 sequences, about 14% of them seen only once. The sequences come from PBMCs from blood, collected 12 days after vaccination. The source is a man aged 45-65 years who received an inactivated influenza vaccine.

The CDR3 coding sequence is TGCAGCGTGGGGGAGGGGCCGGATCAGCCCCAGCATTTT. This encodes CSVGEGPDQPQHF. This rearrangement joins TRBV29-1 to TRBJ1-5; D perhaps matches TRBD1 (5 bases). The CDR3 is 13 amino acids. The germline CDR1 and CDR2 sequences are SQVTM and ANQGSEA. With 6 bases removed from V and 5 bases from J, the gap between germline ends came to 14 bases.

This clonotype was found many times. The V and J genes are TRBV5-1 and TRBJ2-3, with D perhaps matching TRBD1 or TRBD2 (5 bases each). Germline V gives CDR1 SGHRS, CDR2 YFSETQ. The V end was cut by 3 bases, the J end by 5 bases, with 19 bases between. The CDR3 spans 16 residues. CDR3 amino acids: CASSSFAGPQGDTQYF. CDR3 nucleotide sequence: TGCGCCAGCAGCTCATTCGCGGGCCCTCAGGGAGATACGCAGTATTTT.

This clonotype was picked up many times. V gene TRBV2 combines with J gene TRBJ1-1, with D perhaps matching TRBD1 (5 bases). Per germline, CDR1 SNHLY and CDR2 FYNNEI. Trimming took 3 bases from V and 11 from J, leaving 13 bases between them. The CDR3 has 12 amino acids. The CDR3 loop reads CASSELEKGAFF. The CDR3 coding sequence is TGTGCCAGCAGTGAGTTAGAAAAGGGGGCTTTCTTT. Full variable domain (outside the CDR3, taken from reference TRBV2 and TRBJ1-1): EPEVTQTPSHQVTQMGQEVILRCVPISNHLYFYWYRQILGQKVEFLVSFYNNEISEKSEIFDDQFSVERPDGSNFTLKIRSTKLEDSAMYFCASSELEKGAFFGQGTRLTVV.

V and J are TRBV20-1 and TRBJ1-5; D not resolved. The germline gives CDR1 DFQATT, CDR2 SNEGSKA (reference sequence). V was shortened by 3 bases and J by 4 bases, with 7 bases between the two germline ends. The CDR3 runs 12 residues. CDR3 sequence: CSASQSNQPQHF. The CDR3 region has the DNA TGCAGTGCTAGTCAGTCGAATCAGCCCCAGCATTTT.

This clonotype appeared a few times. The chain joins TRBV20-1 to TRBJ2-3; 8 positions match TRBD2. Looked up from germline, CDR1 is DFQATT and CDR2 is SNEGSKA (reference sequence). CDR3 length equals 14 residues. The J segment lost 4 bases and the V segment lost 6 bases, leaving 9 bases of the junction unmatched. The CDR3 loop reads CSAISGRAADTQYF. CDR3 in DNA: TGCAGTGCAATCTCCGGGAGGGCCGCAGATACGCAGTATTTT.

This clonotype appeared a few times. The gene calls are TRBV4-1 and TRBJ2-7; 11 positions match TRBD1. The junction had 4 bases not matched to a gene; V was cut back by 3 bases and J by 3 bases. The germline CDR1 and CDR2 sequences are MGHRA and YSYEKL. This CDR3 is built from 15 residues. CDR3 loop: CASSQGTGGHYEQYF. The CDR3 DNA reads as TGCGCCAGCAGCCAGGGGACAGGGGGACACTACGAGCAGTACTTC.

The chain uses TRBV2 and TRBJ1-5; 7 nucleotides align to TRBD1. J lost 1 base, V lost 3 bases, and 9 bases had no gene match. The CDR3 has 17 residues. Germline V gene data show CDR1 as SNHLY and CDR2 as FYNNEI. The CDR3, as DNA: TGTGCCAGCAGTGAGATGGGACAGTTGTTGAGCAATCAGCCCCAGCATTTT. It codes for CASSEMGQLLSNQPQHF.

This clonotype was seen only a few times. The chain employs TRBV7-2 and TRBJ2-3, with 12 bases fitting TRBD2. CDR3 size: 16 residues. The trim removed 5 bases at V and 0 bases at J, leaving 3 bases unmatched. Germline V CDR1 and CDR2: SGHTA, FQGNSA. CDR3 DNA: TGTGCCAGCAGCCGGACTAGCGGGACTAGCACAGATACGCAGTATTTT. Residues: CASSRTSGTSTDTQYF.

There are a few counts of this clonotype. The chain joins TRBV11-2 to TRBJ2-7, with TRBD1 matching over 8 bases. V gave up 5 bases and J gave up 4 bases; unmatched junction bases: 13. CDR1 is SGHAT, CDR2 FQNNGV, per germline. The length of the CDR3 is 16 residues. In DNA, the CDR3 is TGTGCCAGCAGCCCTTTCCTAGGACAGGGCGGTTACGAGCAGTACTTC. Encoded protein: CASSPFLGQGGYEQYF.

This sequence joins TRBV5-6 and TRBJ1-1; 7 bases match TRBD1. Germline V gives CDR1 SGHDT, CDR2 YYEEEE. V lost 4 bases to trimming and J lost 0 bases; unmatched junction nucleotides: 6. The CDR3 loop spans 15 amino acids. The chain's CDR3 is CASSEQGGMNTEAFF. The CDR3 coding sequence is TGTGCCAGCAGCGAGCAGGGGGGTATGAACACTGAAGCTTTCTTT. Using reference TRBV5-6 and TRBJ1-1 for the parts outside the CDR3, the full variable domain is DAGVTQSPTHLIKTRGQQVTLRCSPKSGHDTVSWYQQALGQGPQFIFQYYEEEERQRGNFPDRFSGHQFPNYSSELNVNALLLGDSALYLCASSEQGGMNTEAFFGQGTRLTVV.

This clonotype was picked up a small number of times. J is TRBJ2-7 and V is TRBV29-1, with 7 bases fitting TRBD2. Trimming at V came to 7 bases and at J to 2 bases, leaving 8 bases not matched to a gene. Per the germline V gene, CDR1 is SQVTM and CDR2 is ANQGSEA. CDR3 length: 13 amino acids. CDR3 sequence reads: CSAGGVGAYEQYF. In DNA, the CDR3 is TGCAGCGCTGGGGGGGTAGGGGCCTACGAGCAGTACTTC.

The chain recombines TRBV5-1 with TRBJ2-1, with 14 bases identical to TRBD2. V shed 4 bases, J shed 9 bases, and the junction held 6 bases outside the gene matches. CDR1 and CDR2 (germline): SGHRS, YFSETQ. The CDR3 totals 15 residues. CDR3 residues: CASSKTSGRASEQFF. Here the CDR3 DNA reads TGCGCCAGCAGCAAGACTAGCGGGAGGGCCAGTGAGCAGTTCTTC.

The CDR3 here is CASSQRRRIGELFF. CDR3 coding DNA: TGTGCCAGCAGCCAACGACGGAGGATCGGGGAGCTGTTTTTT. The gene calls are TRBV3-1 and TRBJ2-2; possible D gene TRBD2, 5 bases. Germline CDR1 LGHDT, CDR2 YNNKEL (reference sequence). The V end lost 2 bases, the J end lost 7 bases, and 11 bases lay between the germline ends. The CDR3 runs 14 residues. Full variable domain (remainder filled in from reference TRBV3-1 and TRBJ2-2): DTAVSQTPKYLVTQMGNDKSIKCEQNLGHDTMYWYKQDSKKFLKIMFSYNNKELIINETVPNRFSPKSPDKAHLNLHINSLELGDSAVYFCASSQRRRIGELFFGEGSRLTVL.

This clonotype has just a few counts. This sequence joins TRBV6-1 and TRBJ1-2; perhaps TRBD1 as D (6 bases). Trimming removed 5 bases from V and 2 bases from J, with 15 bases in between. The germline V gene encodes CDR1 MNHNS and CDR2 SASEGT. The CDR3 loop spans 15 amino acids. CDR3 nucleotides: TGTGCCAGCAGTCAACAGACAGGACCAAACTATGGCTACACCTTC. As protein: CASSQQTGPNYGYTF.

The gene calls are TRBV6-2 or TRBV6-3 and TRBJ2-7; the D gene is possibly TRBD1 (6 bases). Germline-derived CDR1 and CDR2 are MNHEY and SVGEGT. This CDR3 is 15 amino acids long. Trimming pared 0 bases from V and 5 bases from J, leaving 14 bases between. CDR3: CASSYSAGVYHEQYF. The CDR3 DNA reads TGTGCCAGCAGTTACTCGGCAGGGGTCTACCACGAGCAGTACTTC.

The CDR3 DNA is TGTGCCAGCAGTTCGGGGACTCTTTTTTTAGGCGGGGAGCTGTTTTTT. This sequence encodes CASSSGTLFLGGELFF. J is TRBJ2-2 and V is TRBV12-3 or TRBV12-4, with D possibly matching TRBD2 (6 bases). There are 16 residues in the CDR3. Trimming took 4 bases from V and 7 from J, leaving 19 bases between them.

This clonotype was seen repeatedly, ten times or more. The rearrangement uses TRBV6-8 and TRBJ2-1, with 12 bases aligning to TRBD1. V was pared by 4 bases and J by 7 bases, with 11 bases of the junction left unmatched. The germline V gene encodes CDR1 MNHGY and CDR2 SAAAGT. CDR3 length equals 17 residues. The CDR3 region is CASSFPGTGGARNEQFF. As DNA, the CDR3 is TGTGCCAGCAGTTTTCCCGGGACAGGGGGCGCGAGAAATGAGCAGTTCTTC.

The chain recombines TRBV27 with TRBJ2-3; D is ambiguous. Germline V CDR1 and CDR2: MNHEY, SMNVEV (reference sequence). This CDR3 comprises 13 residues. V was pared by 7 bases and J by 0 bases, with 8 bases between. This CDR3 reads CASTRASTDTQYF. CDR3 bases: TGTGCCAGCACCCGTGCTAGCACAGATACGCAGTATTTT.

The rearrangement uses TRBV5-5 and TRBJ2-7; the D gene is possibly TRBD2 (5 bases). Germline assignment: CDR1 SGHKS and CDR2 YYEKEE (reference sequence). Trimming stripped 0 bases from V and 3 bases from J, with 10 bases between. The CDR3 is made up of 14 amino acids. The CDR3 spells CASSLGVTNYEQYF. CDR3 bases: TGTGCCAGCAGCTTGGGGGTGACTAACTACGAGCAGTACTTC.

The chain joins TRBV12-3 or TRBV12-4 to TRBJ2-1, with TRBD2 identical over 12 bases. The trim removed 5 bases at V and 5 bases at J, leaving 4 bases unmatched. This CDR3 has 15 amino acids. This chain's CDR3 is CASSKLAGGHNEQFF. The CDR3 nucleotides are TGTGCCAGCAGTAAACTAGCGGGAGGCCACAATGAGCAGTTCTTC.